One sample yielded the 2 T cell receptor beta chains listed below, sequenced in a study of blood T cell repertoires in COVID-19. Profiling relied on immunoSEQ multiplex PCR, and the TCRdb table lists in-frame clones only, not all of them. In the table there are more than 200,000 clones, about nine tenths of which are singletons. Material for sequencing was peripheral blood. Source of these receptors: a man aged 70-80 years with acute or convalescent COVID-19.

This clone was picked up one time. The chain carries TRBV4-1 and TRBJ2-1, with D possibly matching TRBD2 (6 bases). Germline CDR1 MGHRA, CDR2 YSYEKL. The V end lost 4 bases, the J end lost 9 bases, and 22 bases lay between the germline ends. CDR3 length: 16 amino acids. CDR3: CASSPWAGIESSEQFF. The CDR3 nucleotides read TGCGCCAGCAGCCCGTGGGCGGGGATAGAGAGTAGTGAGCAGTTCTTC.

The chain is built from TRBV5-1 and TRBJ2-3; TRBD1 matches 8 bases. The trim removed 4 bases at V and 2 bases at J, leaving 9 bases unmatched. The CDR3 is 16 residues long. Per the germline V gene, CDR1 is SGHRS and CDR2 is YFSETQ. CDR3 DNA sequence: TGCGCCAGCAGCGTAATGGGACAGGCGGCCACAGATACGCAGTATTTT. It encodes CASSVMGQAATDTQYF.